This is a list of T cell receptor beta chains from one sample in a study of cytomegalovirus exposure and HLA in healthy donors. Using immunoSEQ multiplex PCR, the repertoire was profiled, and TCRdb retains in-frame clones only, with some absent. The table records 110,000 to 150,000 clones, about 74% of them present only once. Sample: PBMCs. The receptors here all came from a woman in her thirties or forties in good health and CMV-seronegative. Both conserved end residues are part of each CDR3. D genes are given only for firm matches. A clone size is listed for some rows: how often the clone was seen (once, few, many), or a class if it is expanded.

V gene,D gene,CDR3 length,clone size,J gene,CDR3 protein,CDR3 DNA
TRBV5-4,TRBD1,14,-,TRBJ2-5,CASSSTGQQETQYF,TGTGCCAGCAGCTCGACGGGACAGCAAGAGACCCAGTACTTC
TRBV6-1,-,14,-,TRBJ2-5,CASRPRVYQETQYF,TGTGCCAGTAGGCCCAGGGTCTACCAAGAGACCCAGTACTTC
TRBV5-6,-,13,-,TRBJ2-3,CASRDGQINTQYF,TGTGCCAGCAGGGACGGACAGATCAATACGCAGTATTTT
TRBV6-6,-,15,few,TRBJ1-1,CASSYSIGTPLGAFF,TGTGCCAGCAGTTACTCGATTGGGACACCGCTAGGGGCTTTCTTT
TRBV27,-,14,-,TRBJ1-4,CASSQVSTNEKLFF,TGTGCCAGCAGCCAGGTCTCAACTAATGAAAAACTGTTTTTT
TRBV6-4,TRBD2,16,-,TRBJ2-1,CASSDSGGSGDNEQFF,TGTGCCAGCAGTGACTCGGGCGGGAGTGGGGACAATGAGCAGTTCTTC
TRBV10-1,TRBD2,15,once,TRBJ2-1,CASNSGTSGSNEQFF,TGCGCCAGCAATTCCGGGACTAGCGGGAGCAATGAGCAGTTCTTC
TRBV6-5,-,15,-,TRBJ2-7,CASSYSLNGNYEQYF,TGTGCCAGCAGTTACTCGCTAAACGGTAACTACGAGCAGTACTTC
TRBV5-4,TRBD1,15,-,TRBJ1-2,CASSTLTGGNYGYTF,TGTGCCAGCAGCACCTTGACAGGGGGCAACTATGGCTACACCTTC
TRBV11-2,TRBD1,14,-,TRBJ2-7,CASSAGTGRLEQYF,TGTGCCAGCAGCGCCGGGACAGGGCGTCTTGAGCAGTACTTC
TRBV14,TRBD1,13,-,TRBJ1-2,CASSHDRGYGYTF,TGTGCCAGCAGCCATGACAGGGGCTATGGCTACACCTTC
TRBV14,TRBD2,16,-,TRBJ2-1,CASSRLLAGGQHEQFF,TGTGCCAGCAGCCGCCTACTAGCGGGGGGGCAGCATGAGCAGTTCTTC
TRBV19,TRBD2,16,-,TRBJ2-7,CASSLNPGVAGGEQYF,TGTGCCAGTAGTCTCAACCCCGGGGTAGCGGGAGGCGAGCAGTACTTC
TRBV4-1,-,14,-,TRBJ1-2,CASSQVWQNYGYTF,TGCGCCAGCAGCCAAGTGTGGCAGAACTATGGCTACACCTTC
TRBV21-1,-,16,-,TRBJ1-6,CASTPDRRPWGSPLHF,TGTGCCAGCACCCCCGACAGGCGCCCATGGGGTTCACCCCTCCACTTT
TRBV9,TRBD2,20,-,TRBJ2-3,CASSVLPGGGFGGSTDTQYF,TGTGCCAGCAGCGTACTCCCGGGGGGAGGCTTCGGCGGGAGCACAGATACGCAGTATTTT
TRBV6-6,TRBD2,14,-,TRBJ2-3,CASSTGTSGDTQYF,TGTGCCAGCAGTACGGGGACTAGCGGAGATACGCAGTATTTT
TRBV7-7,-,15,once,TRBJ2-3,CASSPWTGSTDTQYF,TGTGCCAGCAGCCCCTGGACGGGAAGCACAGATACGCAGTATTTT
TRBV5-1,-,13,-,TRBJ2-1,CASSLGQYNEQFF,TGCGCCAGCAGCTTGGGACAGTACAATGAGCAGTTCTTC
TRBV5-4,-,15,-,TRBJ1-1,CASSSGTYHDTEAFF,TGTGCCAGCAGCTCCGGGACTTATCATGACACTGAAGCTTTCTTT
TRBV28,TRBD2,15,-,TRBJ2-3,CASSLLAGSTDTQYF,TGTGCCAGCAGTTTACTAGCGGGGAGCACAGATACGCAGTATTTT
TRBV5-1,TRBD2,15,-,TRBJ2-7,CASSLWGTSVYEQYF,TGCGCCAGCAGCTTGTGGGGGACTAGCGTCTACGAGCAGTACTTC
TRBV27,-,17,-,TRBJ2-5,CASSEGLLTGWQETQYF,TGTGCCAGCAGTGAAGGTTTACTTACAGGGTGGCAAGAGACCCAGTACTTC
TRBV28,TRBD1,15,-,TRBJ1-1,CASLGANQGARGAFF,TGTGCCAGCTTAGGGGCAAACCAGGGGGCGCGGGGGGCTTTCTTT
TRBV5-1,TRBD1,15,-,TRBJ2-2,CASSRDSPNTGELFF,TGCGCCAGCAGCCGGGACAGCCCGAACACCGGGGAGCTGTTTTTT
TRBV6-5,TRBD2,15,-,TRBJ2-7,CASSYSLAGGYEQYF,TGTGCCAGCAGTTACTCCCTAGCGGGGGGGTACGAGCAGTACTTC
TRBV19,TRBD1,13,-,TRBJ2-7,CASSETGGHEQYF,TGTGCCAGTAGTGAGACAGGGGGGCACGAGCAGTACTTC
TRBV7-9,TRBD2,14,once,TRBJ2-7,CASSPGGRGYEQYF,TGTGCCAGCAGCCCGGGGGGGAGGGGCTACGAGCAGTACTTC
TRBV5-1,-,14,-,TRBJ2-5,CASSSSGDWETQYF,TGCGCCAGCAGCTCTTCAGGGGATTGGGAGACCCAGTACTTC
TRBV19,-,15,-,TRBJ2-5,CASSSSTDNFETQYF,TGTGCCAGTAGTAGTTCAACAGACAATTTCGAGACCCAGTACTTC
TRBV27,-,13,few,TRBJ2-5,CASSFSEGETQYF,TGTGCCAGCAGTTTTAGTGAGGGTGAGACCCAGTACTTC
TRBV19,-,16,-,TRBJ2-2,CASSRRYPVSGGELFF,TGTGCCAGTAGTCGTCGGTATCCGGTTAGTGGCGGGGAGCTGTTTTTT
TRBV5-4,-,15,-,TRBJ2-5,CASSLALASQETQYF,TGTGCCAGCAGCCTTGCCCTAGCGTCGCAAGAGACCCAGTACTTC
TRBV19,-,15,-,TRBJ2-7,CASSMSLAAYYEQYF,TGTGCCAGTAGTATGTCGTTGGCAGCGTACTACGAGCAGTACTTC
TRBV10-1,-,15,few,TRBJ1-5,CASSVSPQGNQPQHF,TGCGCCAGCAGTGTCTCACCCCAGGGGAATCAGCCCCAGCATTTT
TRBV6-5,TRBD1,14,-,TRBJ2-7,CASSYGDRAYEQYF,TGTGCCAGCAGTTACGGGGACAGGGCCTACGAGCAGTACTTC
TRBV29-1,TRBD1,14,-,TRBJ1-2,CSVVGGQGMDGYTF,TGCAGCGTTGTCGGGGGACAGGGGATGGATGGCTACACCTTC
TRBV11-2,-,12,once,TRBJ1-2,CASSLGGNGYTF,TGTGCCAGCAGCTTAGGAGGGAATGGCTACACCTTC
TRBV2,-,14,-,TRBJ1-5,CASSEIAGYQPQHF,TGTGCCAGCAGTGAAATCGCCGGGTATCAGCCCCAGCATTTT
TRBV6-5,-,13,once,TRBJ1-5,CASSYGADQPQHF,TGTGCCAGCAGTTATGGTGCGGATCAGCCCCAGCATTTT